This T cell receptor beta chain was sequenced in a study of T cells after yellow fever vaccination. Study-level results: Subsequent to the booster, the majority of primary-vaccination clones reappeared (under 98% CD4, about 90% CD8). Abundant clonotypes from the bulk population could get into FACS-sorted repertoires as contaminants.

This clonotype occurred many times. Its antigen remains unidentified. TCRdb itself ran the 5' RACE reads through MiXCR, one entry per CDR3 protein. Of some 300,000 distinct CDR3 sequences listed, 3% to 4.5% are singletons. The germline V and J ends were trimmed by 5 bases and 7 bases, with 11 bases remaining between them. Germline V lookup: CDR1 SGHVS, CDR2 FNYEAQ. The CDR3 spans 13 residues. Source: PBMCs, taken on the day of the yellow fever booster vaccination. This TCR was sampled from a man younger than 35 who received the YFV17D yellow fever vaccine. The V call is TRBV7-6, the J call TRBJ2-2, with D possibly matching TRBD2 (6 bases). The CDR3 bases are TGTGCCAGCAGCCGGAGGGCCAACGGGGAGCTGTTTTTT. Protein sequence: CASSRRANGELFF.